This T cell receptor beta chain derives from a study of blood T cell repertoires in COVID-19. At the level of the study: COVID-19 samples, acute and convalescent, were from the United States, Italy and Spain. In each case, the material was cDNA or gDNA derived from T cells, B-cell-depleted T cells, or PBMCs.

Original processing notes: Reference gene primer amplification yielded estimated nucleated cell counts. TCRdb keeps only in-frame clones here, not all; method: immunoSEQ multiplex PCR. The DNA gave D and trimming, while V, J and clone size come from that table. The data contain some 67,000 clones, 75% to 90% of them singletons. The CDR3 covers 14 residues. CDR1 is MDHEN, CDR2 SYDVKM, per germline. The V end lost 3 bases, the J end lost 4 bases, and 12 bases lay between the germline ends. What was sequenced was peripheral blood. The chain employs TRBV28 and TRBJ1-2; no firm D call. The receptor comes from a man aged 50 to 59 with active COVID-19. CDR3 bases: TGTGCCAGCAGTTTGCTAGGGAGACCCTATGGCTACACCTTC. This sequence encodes CASSLLGRPYGYTF.